This T cell receptor (beta chain) was identified during a study of blood T cell repertoires in COVID-19 (dated by TCRdb to 2018 to 2021). As for the study more broadly: Samples covering the acute and convalescent phases of COVID-19 were provided by collaborators in the United States, Italy and Spain. A de-identified subject ID, COVID-19 status, age in years and sex were almost always included in the sample metadata. Where HLA class I and class II types were available, the types were taken from metadata supplied by the sample provider, not from assay-based typing. The repertoires were made available in a free public database intended to serve as a resource for research on the immune response to SARS-CoV-2. Samples came from the ongoing ImmuneRACE study (first 160 participants) plus 1,254 subjects from 6 global collaborators. The dataset comprised deeply sampled blood TCRbeta repertoires from subjects exposed to, actively infected with, or recovered from COVID-19. The material from the prospective study consisted of cDNA or gDNA derived from T cells, B-cell-depleted T cells, or PBMCs.

Notes on this clone: The antigen this receptor binds is unknown. Per-base qualities were not stored, and no clone one base away is much larger.

Study-level results and caveats: The quantity of clinical and demographic metadata differed by source and by participant and was supplied without curation.

The collaborating institutions used their own protocols to collect whole blood in K2EDTA tubes. For TCRbeta analysis, collaborator samples were shipped as frozen whole blood, as isolated PBMCs, or as DNA extracted from either sample type. The CDR3 contains 14 residues, cysteine and phenylalanine counted. Left in the record is the CDR3 DNA by itself, 42 bases read in frame from the first base. The trim is 3 bases for V and 2 bases for J, with a gap of 10 bases between the germline ends. CDR1 LNHDA and CDR2 SQIVND are derived from the germline V gene (reference sequence). The immunoSEQ Assay, a bias-controlled multiplex PCR, was used to amplify TCRbeta CDR3 regions from genomic DNA. The source study handled its data this way. The number of nucleated cells in each sample was estimated by amplification of reference gene primers within the assay. To quantify the absolute abundance of each unique TCRbeta CDR3 rearrangement, sequence reads were collapsed and filtered. For each sample, productive Simpson clonality was calculated as the square root of Simpson's diversity index over productive rearrangements. TCRdb took over this immuneACCESS table, retaining in-frame rearrangements with V and J assigned. Such tables are incomplete; in checked studies, under half of the missing clones stem from an unresolved V gene, and the remainder is unexplained. Clone size and the V and J calls come from that table; the DNA yielded D and trimming. The sample records roughly 100,000 clones, about 87% of which are singletons. The biggest ten clones account for roughly 15% of the sample.

The source is a man aged 50 to 60 with acute or convalescent COVID-19. Sequenced: peripheral blood. The chain is assembled from TRBV19 and TRBJ2-5, with the D segment identity uncertain. The DNA sequence is given as TGTGCCAGTAGTATCCAGAAAAGACAAGAGACCCAGTACTTC. It is translated as CASSIQKRQETQYF. The full variable domain, with segments outside the CDR3 supplied by the reference TRBV19 and TRBJ2-5 proteins, appears as DGGITQSPKYLFRKEGQNVTLSCEQNLNHDAMYWYRQDPGQGLRLIYYSQIVNDFQKGDIAEGYSVSREKKESFPLTVTSAQKNPTAFYLCASSIQKRQETQYFGPGTRLLVL.